The clone carrying this T cell receptor beta chain was counted between two and nine times. Produced via immunoSEQ multiplex PCR; TCRdb's table is partial and in-frame only. The table records around 96,000 clones, 94% of them present only once. The data derive from a study of T cell changes during pregnancy in multiple sclerosis. In germline, CDR1 is GTSNPN, CDR2 SVGIG (reference sequence). The CDR3 totals 14 residues. The V end was cut by 1 base, the J end by 0 bases, with 7 bases between. The chain uses TRBV30 and TRBJ1-5; weak D call: TRBD1 (5 bases). This TCR came from a female donor in good health, enrolled as a control in a pregnancy study. Sequenced here: peripheral blood, sampled after pregnancy. CDR3 protein: CAWSATVSNQPQHF. The CDR3 nucleotides are TGTGCCTGGAGTGCGACAGTTAGCAATCAGCCCCAGCATTTT.